This passage covers 17 T cell receptor beta chains from one sample sequenced in a study of shared clonotypes between healthy human individuals. Produced via immunoSEQ multiplex PCR; TCRdb's table is partial and in-frame only. The sample yields approximately 350,000 clones, around 67% seen once. The sample was memory CD4+ T cells sorted from blood. Subset indicated: CD45RA-negative fraction. The receptors stem from a man aged 30 to 39 in good health.

The V call is TRBV19, the J call TRBJ1-1; D not resolved. The CDR3 has 15 amino acids. CDR1 and CDR2 from the germline V gene are LNHDA and SQIVND (reference sequence). V was pared by 5 bases and J by 0 bases, with 13 bases between. The CDR3 reads CASSVTAGMNTEAFF. In nucleotides, the CDR3 is TGTGCCAGTAGTGTAACGGCCGGGATGAACACTGAAGCTTTCTTT.

Only a few counts were recorded for this clone. This chain connects TRBV2 to TRBJ1-5; D is ambiguous. Per germline, CDR1 SNHLY and CDR2 FYNNEI. This CDR3 spans 16 amino acids. With 6 bases removed from V and 1 base from J, the gap between germline ends came to 16 bases. CDR3 residues: CASRISAPGSNQPQHF. The DNA for the CDR3 is TGTGCCAGCAGAATCTCTGCGCCTGGGAGCAATCAGCCCCAGCATTTT.

V usage is TRBV6-4 and J usage is TRBJ1-2; 9 positions agree with TRBD1. The V gene's germline CDR1 is MRHNA and CDR2 SNTAGT. This CDR3 spans 13 amino acids. J lost 8 bases, V lost 3 bases, and 4 bases had no gene match. The CDR3 bases are TGTGCCAGCAGTGAAACAGGGGGCAGGGGCTACACCTTC. Its protein product is CASSETGGRGYTF.

This sequence joins TRBV7-2 and TRBJ2-7, with unresolved D. V was clipped by 7 bases and J by 3 bases, with 16 bases between them. Germline V CDR1 and CDR2: SGHTA, FQGNSA. The CDR3 contains 14 residues. The CDR3 loop reads CASNPPSPYYEQYF. The CDR3 DNA reads as TGTGCCAGCAACCCCCCCAGCCCCTACTACGAGCAGTACTTC.

This chain links TRBV5-1 with TRBJ2-1; 7 bases map to TRBD2. CDR1 and CDR2 from the germline V gene are SGHRS and YFSETQ. This CDR3 has 15 amino acids. V lost 4 bases to trimming and J lost 3 bases; unmatched junction nucleotides: 7. The CDR3 region has the DNA TGCGCCAGCAGCGTAACTAGCGTGAGCTACAATGAGCAGTTCTTC. Its protein is CASSVTSVSYNEQFF.

This clone has just a few counts. This chain uses TRBV2 with TRBJ2-1; D uncertain. Germline assignment: CDR1 SNHLY and CDR2 FYNNEI. The ends were cut back, 6 bases at V and 8 bases at J, with 17 bases in the middle. CDR3 size: 14 residues. The CDR3 region is CASRPSGWWDEQFF. In DNA, the CDR3 is TGTGCCAGCAGGCCTTCCGGCTGGTGGGATGAGCAGTTCTTC.

This clone was observed at least ten times. The rearrangement joins TRBV28 to TRBJ2-3; the match to TRBD2 covers 10 bases. The CDR3 totals 17 residues. Germline-derived CDR1 and CDR2 are MDHEN and SYDVKM. J was trimmed by 2 bases and V by 5 bases; bases with no gene match: 10. The CDR3 region is CASSTPYGLADTDTQYF. The CDR3 DNA reads TGTGCCAGCAGTACCCCGTATGGACTAGCGGACACAGATACGCAGTATTTT.

In this sample, this clone turned up once. CDR3 in DNA: TGTGCCAGCAGACAACGGGGTGAGCAGTTCTTC. Residues: CASRQRGEQFF. V is TRBV5-6 and J is TRBJ2-1, with D possibly TRBD2 on 5 matching bases. This CDR3 spans 11 amino acids. The V gene lost 5 bases and the J gene lost 9 bases, with 9 bases spanning the gap. Germline V gene data show CDR1 as SGHDT and CDR2 as YYEEEE.

This clone was counted a few times. This rearrangement joins TRBV5-1 to TRBJ1-4; D unclear. V dropped 4 bases and J dropped 4 bases, with 8 bases sitting between them. This CDR3 region has 13 residues. Germline values: CDR1 SGHRS, CDR2 YFSETQ. The CDR3 loop reads CASSRADNEKLFF. The CDR3 DNA is TGCGCCAGCAGCCGGGCCGATAATGAAAAACTGTTTTTT.

This clone was observed a few times. The J gene is TRBJ2-5, the V gene TRBV18, with 8 bases aligning to TRBD1. Trimming at V came to 6 bases and at J to 5 bases, leaving 11 bases not matched to a gene. Germline lookup yields CDR1 KGHSH and CDR2 LQKENI. The CDR3 totals 15 residues. CDR3 amino acids: CASSPPGGGSETQYF. CDR3 bases: TGTGCCAGCTCCCCCCCAGGGGGCGGTTCGGAGACCCAGTACTTC.

The chain uses TRBV19 and TRBJ1-2, with a possible D match to TRBD1 (6 bases). Trimming removed 4 bases at V and 4 bases at J, with 16 bases between. This CDR3 comprises 15 residues. CDR1 and CDR2 (germline): LNHDA, SQIVND (reference sequence). Written as DNA, the CDR3 is TGTGCCAGTAGTACCAAACAGGGATTAAGCTATGGCTACACCTTC. Translated: CASSTKQGLSYGYTF.

The rearrangement links TRBV5-4 to TRBJ2-2, with D tentatively TRBD2 (7 bases). V shed 1 base and J shed 5 bases, with 12 bases lying between them. This CDR3 spans 15 amino acids. Germline CDR1 is SGHNT and CDR2 is YYREEE (reference sequence). DNA of the CDR3: TGTGCCAGCAGCTTGATTGGGGGGGCGACCGGGGAGCTGTTTTTT. It is translated as CASSLIGGATGELFF.

The chain couples TRBV27 to TRBJ2-1; 7 positions match TRBD1. Trimming removed 6 bases from V and 7 bases from J; junction bases left unmatched: 6. The CDR3 sequence is 13 residues long. In germline, CDR1 is MNHEY, CDR2 SMNVEV (reference sequence). CDR3 bases: TGTGCCAGCAGCCCTAGACAGGGAAATGAGCAGTTCTTC. It yields the protein CASSPRQGNEQFF.

This clone was recorded a few times. The V gene is TRBV2, the J gene TRBJ1-1; 7 bases are a match to TRBD1. Germline V gives CDR1 SNHLY, CDR2 FYNNEI. With V trimmed by 6 bases and J by 4 bases, 8 bases remained unmatched. This CDR3 region has 14 residues. This chain's CDR3 is CASRGGGLGTEAFF. The CDR3 nucleotides read TGTGCCAGCAGGGGAGGGGGCTTGGGCACTGAAGCTTTCTTT.

This chain joins TRBV5-1 and TRBJ2-2, with D perhaps assigned TRBD1 or TRBD2 (5 bases each). The germline CDR1 and CDR2 sequences are SGHRS and YFSETQ. This CDR3 comprises 17 residues. V gave up 4 bases and J gave up 5 bases, with 21 bases separating them. For the CDR3, the DNA is TGCGCCAGCAGCCCCCAAGGGGTAGCGATAAGGACCGGGGAGCTGTTTTTT. This encodes CASSPQGVAIRTGELFF.

V and J are TRBV9 and TRBJ2-5; D gene unclear. CDR1 is SGDLS and CDR2 is YYNGEE in the germline V gene. CDR3 length: 14 amino acids. The V end lost 1 base, the J end lost 5 bases, and 12 bases lay between the germline ends. The CDR3 DNA sequence: TGTGCCAGCAGCGTAAGTCCGGATGGGGAGACCCAGTACTTC. It translates to CASSVSPDGETQYF.

This rearrangement joins TRBV18 to TRBJ2-3; 8 bases line up with TRBD1. The V gene end was trimmed by 5 bases and the J gene end by 5 bases; junction bases not matched to a gene: 3. The V gene's germline CDR1 is KGHSH and CDR2 LQKENI. The CDR3 has 13 amino acids. This CDR3 is CASSFTGGDTQYF. CDR3 DNA: TGTGCCAGCTCATTTACAGGGGGAGATACGCAGTATTTT.